This entry describes one T cell receptor (beta chain). This sample was included in a study of beta chain features in type 1 diabetes. Expressed TCRB transcripts were sequenced because the isolated RNA had all been reverse transcribed beforehand. TCRdb's table, derived via immunoSEQ multiplex PCR, lists solely in-frame clones and lacks some. The table lists around 450,000 clones, around 10% of them singletons. This sequence was found in a woman younger than 35 in good health. The sequencing input was naive CD4+ T cells from blood.

In DNA form, the CDR3 reads TGCGCCAGCAGCAATGGACCCGTTGAGACCCAGTACTTC. Protein: CASSNGPVETQYF. This rearrangement joins TRBV4-3 to TRBJ2-5; no firm D call. The CDR3 covers 13 residues. V was clipped by 5 bases and J by 5 bases, with 12 bases between them. The V gene's germline CDR1 is LGHNA and CDR2 YSLEER.